This T cell receptor beta chain was sequenced during a study of tissue T cells after allogeneic stem cell transplantation. Study context: Of the grafts for graft-versus-host disease patients, four were unmodified and three CD34-selected.

The repertoire was sequenced with immunoSEQ multiplex PCR; TCRdb's copy has only in-frame clones and lacks some. The repertoire holds tens of thousands of clones, with 92% as singletons. Remarks on this clone: What it binds is not known.

This CDR3 contains 16 residues. The V end lost 0 bases, the J end lost 0 bases, and 9 bases lay between the germline ends. In germline, CDR1 is LGHDT, CDR2 YNNKEL (reference sequence). Whole-study results and caveats: TCR repertoires tracked anatomic similarity, regardless of disease or transplant status. Limitations included a small, clinically heterogeneous cohort and limited sampling depth.

The TCR originated in a woman aged 40-70 years who later had graft-versus-host disease after an allogeneic stem cell transplant. The V gene is TRBV3-1 (or the pseudogene TRBV3-2), the J gene TRBJ1-3, with D unresolved. Material: blood, obtained before transplantation. The CDR3 DNA follows: TGTGCCAGCAGCCAAGAAACGGGCGCCTCTGGAAACACCATATATTTT. Its translation is CASSQETGASGNTIYF.